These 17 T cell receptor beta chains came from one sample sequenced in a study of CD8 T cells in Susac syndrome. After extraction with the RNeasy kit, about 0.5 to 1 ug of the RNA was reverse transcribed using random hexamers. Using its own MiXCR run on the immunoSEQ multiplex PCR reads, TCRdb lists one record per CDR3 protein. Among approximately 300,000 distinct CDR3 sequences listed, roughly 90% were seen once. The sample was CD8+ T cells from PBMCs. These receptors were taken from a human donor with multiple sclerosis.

This CDR3 is CASSPVRGGGNTIYF. The CDR3 DNA reads TGTGCCAGCAGCCCCGTCAGGGGAGGAGGAAACACCATATATTTT. V and J are TRBV7-6 and TRBJ1-3, with D possibly TRBD1 on 6 matching bases. The CDR3 loop spans 15 amino acids. Deletions cut 5 bases from V and 4 bases from J, with 15 bases between. From germline, CDR1 is SGHVS and CDR2 FNYEAQ.

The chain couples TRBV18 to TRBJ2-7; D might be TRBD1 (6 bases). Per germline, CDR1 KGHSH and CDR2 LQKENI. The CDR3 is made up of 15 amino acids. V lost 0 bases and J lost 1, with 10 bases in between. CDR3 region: CASSPPGHSSYEQYF. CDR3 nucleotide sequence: TGTGCCAGCTCACCACCGGGACACTCATCCTACGAGCAGTACTTC.

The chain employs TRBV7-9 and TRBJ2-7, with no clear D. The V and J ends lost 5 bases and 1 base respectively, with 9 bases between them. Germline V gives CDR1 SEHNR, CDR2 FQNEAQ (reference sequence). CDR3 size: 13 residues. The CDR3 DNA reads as TGTGCCAGCAGCCTCGATCTTTCCTACGAGCAGTACTTC. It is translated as CASSLDLSYEQYF.

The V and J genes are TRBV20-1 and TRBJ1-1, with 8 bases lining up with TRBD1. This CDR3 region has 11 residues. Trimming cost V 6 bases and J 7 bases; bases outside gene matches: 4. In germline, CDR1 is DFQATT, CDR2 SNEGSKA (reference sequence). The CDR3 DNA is TGCAGTGCAAAAGACAGGGGTGAAGCTTTCTTT. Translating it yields CSAKDRGEAFF.

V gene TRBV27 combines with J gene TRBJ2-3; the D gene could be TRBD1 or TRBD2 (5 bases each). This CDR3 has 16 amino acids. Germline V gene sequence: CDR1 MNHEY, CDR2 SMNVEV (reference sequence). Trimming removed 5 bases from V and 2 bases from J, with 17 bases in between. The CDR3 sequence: CASSLSSGTYTDTQYF. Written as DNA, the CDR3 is TGTGCCAGCAGTCTAAGCTCCGGGACCTACACAGATACGCAGTATTTT.

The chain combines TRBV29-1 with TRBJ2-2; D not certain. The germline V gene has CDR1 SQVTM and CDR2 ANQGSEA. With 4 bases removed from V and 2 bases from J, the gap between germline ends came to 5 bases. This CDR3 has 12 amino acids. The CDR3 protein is CSVVGNTGELFF. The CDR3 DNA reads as TGCAGCGTTGTCGGAAACACCGGGGAGCTGTTTTTT.

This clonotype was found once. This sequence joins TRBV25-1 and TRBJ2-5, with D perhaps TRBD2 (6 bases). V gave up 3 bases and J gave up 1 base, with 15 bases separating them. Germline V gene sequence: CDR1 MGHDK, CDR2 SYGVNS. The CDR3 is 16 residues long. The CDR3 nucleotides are TGTGCCAGCAGTGACCACTTCGGGACTCTCCAAGAGACCCAGTACTTC. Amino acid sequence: CASSDHFGTLQETQYF.

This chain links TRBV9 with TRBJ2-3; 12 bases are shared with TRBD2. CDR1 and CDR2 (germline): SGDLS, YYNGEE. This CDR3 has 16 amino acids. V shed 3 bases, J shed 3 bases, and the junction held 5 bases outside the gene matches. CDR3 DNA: TGTGCCAGCAGCGGGAGGACTAGCGGGGAAACAGATACGCAGTATTTT. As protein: CASSGRTSGETDTQYF.

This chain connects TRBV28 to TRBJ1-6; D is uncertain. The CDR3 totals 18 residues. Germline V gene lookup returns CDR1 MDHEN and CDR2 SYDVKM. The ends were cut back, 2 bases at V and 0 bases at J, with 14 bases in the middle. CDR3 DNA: TGTGCCAGCAGTTTAGGTGCAGCTCTGAGCTCCTATAATTCACCCCTCCACTTT. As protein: CASSLGAALSSYNSPLHF.

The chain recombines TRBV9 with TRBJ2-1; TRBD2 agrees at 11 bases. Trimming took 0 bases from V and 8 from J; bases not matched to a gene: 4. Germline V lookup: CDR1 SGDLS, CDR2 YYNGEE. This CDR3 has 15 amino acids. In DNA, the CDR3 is TGTGCCAGCAGCGTAGGGCTAGCGGGGGGTCATGAGCAGTTCTTC. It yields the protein CASSVGLAGGHEQFF.

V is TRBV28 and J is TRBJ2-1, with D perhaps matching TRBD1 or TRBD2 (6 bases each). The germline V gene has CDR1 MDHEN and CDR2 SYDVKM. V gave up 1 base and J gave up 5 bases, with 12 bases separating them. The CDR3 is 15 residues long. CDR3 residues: CASSLLRDINNEQFF. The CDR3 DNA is TGTGCCAGCAGTTTATTGCGGGACATTAACAATGAGCAGTTCTTC.

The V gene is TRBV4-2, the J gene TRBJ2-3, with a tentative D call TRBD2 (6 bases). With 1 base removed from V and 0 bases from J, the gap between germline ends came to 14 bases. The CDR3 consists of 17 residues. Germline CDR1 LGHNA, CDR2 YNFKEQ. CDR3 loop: CASSQAVSGTSTDTQYF. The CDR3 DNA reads TGTGCCAGCAGCCAAGCCGTTAGCGGAACTAGCACAGATACGCAGTATTTT.

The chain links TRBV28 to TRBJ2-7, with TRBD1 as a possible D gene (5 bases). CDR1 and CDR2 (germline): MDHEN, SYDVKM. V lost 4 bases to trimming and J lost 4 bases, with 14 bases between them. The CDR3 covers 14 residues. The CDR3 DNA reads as TGTGCCAGCAGTTCCAGGGTTTCCCCTTACGAGCAGTACTTC. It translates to CASSSRVSPYEQYF.

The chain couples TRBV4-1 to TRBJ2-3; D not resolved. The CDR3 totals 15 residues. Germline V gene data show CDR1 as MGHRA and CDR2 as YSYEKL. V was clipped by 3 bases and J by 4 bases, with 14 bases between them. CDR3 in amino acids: CASSHLDPLPDTQYF. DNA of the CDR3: TGCGCCAGCAGCCATTTGGACCCACTGCCAGATACGCAGTATTTT.

CDR3 in DNA: TGTGCCTGGAGTGGGGGTGGGCCCAGCTCCTACAATGAGCAGTTCTTC. As protein: CAWSGGGPSSYNEQFF. The V gene is TRBV30, the J gene TRBJ2-1; D remains ambiguous. Looked up from germline, CDR1 is GTSNPN and CDR2 is SVGIG (reference sequence). V lost 1 base and J lost 0, with 13 bases in between. The CDR3 covers 16 residues.

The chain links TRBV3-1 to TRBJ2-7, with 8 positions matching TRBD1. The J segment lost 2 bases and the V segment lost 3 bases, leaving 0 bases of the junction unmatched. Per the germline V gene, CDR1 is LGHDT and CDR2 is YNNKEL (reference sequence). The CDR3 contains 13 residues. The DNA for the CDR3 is TGTGCCAGCAGCCAGGGACAGGCCTACGAGCAGTACTTC. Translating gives CASSQGQAYEQYF.

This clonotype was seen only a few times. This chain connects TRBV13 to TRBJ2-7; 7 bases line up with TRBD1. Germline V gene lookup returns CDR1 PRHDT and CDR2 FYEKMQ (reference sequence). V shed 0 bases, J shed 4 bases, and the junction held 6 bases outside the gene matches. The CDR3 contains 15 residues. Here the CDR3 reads CASSLGRAGGYEQYF. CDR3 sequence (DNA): TGTGCCAGCAGCTTAGGGAGGGCAGGGGGTTACGAGCAGTACTTC. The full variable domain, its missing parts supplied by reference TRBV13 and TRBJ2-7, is AAGVIQSPRHLIKEKRETATLKCYPIPRHDTVYWYQQGPGQDPQFLISFYEKMQSDKGSIPDRFSAQQFSDYHSELNMSSLELGDSALYFCASSLGRAGGYEQYFGPGTRLTVT.